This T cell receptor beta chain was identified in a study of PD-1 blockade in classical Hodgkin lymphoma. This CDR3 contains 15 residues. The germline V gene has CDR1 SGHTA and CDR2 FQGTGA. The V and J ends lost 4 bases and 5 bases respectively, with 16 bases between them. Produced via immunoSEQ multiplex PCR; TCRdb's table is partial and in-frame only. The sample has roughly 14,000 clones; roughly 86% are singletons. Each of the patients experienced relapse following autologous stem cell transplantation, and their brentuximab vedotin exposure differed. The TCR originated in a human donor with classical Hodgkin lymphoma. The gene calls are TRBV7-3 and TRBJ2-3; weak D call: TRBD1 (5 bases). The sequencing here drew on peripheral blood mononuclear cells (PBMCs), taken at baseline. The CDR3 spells CASSYDSKAKDTQYF. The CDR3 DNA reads TGTGCCAGCAGCTATGACAGTAAGGCAAAAGATACGCAGTATTTT.